Following are 15 T cell receptor beta chains from one sample sequenced in a study of vaccination and CD4 T cells after COVID-19. The Oncomine TCR Beta short-read assay was applied to DNA of cultured CD4+ T cells. TCRdb reanalysed the PCR reads using MiXCR and keeps one entry per CDR3 protein. The profile shows under 25,000 distinct CDR3 sequences, 67% of them singletons. Sample treatment: approximately 11-day PBMC culture with coronavirus spike peptide pools or control peptides (ViraFEST assay). No antigen is known for these receptors. Material for sequencing was CD4+ T cells from blood, cultured in vitro. The receptors originated from a human donor who had recovered from COVID-19.

V is TRBV7-3 and J is TRBJ1-2, with a tentative D call TRBD1 (5 bases). CDR1 and CDR2 from the germline V gene are SGHTA and FQGTGA. This CDR3 comprises 15 residues. V was trimmed by 1 base and J by 5 bases, leaving 14 bases between them. CDR3 protein: CASSLRGQTVYGYTF. CDR3 nucleotides: TGTGCCAGCAGCTTAAGGGGCCAGACGGTTTATGGCTACACCTTC.

The V and J genes are TRBV20-1 and TRBJ1-1; TRBD1 might be the D (5 bases). The germline V gene has CDR1 DFQATT and CDR2 SNEGSKA (reference sequence). Trimming cost V 6 bases and J 1 base, with 15 bases left between them. This CDR3 contains 14 residues. Here the CDR3 reads CSALGWGRNTEAFF. CDR3 bases: TGCAGTGCCCTGGGGTGGGGCCGGAACACTGAAGCTTTCTTT.

This rearrangement joins TRBV27 to TRBJ1-6; TRBD1 is a possible D gene (6 bases). CDR1 is MNHEY, CDR2 SMNVEV, per germline (reference sequence). The CDR3 is 15 amino acids. V was cut by 2 bases and J by 5 bases, with 10 bases left in between. CDR3 coding DNA: TGTGCCAGCAGTTTAGGCAGGGGCCATAATTCACCCCTCCACTTT. Translating it yields CASSLGRGHNSPLHF.

The chain employs TRBV5-4 and TRBJ1-2, with unresolved D. Deletions cut 1 base from V and 6 bases from J, with 10 bases between. CDR3 length: 13 residues. CDR1 is SGHNT, CDR2 YYREEE, per germline (reference sequence). CDR3 residues: CASSLSRSNGYTF. CDR3 DNA: TGTGCCAGCAGCTTGTCCAGGTCAAATGGCTACACCTTC. Filled out from reference TRBV5-4 and TRBJ1-2, the complete variable domain reads ETGVTQSPTHLIKTRGQQVTLRCSSQSGHNTVSWYQQALGQGPQFIFQYYREEENGRGNFPPRFSGLQFPNYSSELNVNALELDDSALYLCASSLSRSNGYTFGSGTRLTVV.

The chain carries TRBV11-2 and TRBJ1-2; TRBD1 matches at 7 bases. V shed 4 bases and J 3 bases; nucleotides not matched to a gene: 8. The CDR3 extends over 15 amino acids. The V gene's germline CDR1 is SGHAT and CDR2 FQNNGV. The chain's CDR3 is CASSSSTGPHYGYTF. The CDR3 bases are TGTGCCAGCAGCTCCTCGACAGGGCCCCACTATGGCTACACCTTC.

The chain is built from TRBV20-1 and TRBJ1-2, with unresolved D. Germline V gene data show CDR1 as DFQATT and CDR2 as SNEGSKA (reference sequence). The CDR3 covers 13 residues. The V and J ends lost 0 bases and 4 bases respectively, with 9 bases between them. The chain's CDR3 is CSARDSFLYGYTF. The CDR3 DNA reads as TGCAGTGCTAGAGACTCCTTCCTCTATGGCTACACCTTC.

This sequence joins TRBV20-1 and TRBJ1-4, with 7 bases matching TRBD1. V lost 2 bases and J lost 8; bases outside the gene matches: 11. In germline, CDR1 is DFQATT, CDR2 SNEGSKA (reference sequence). The CDR3 contains 15 residues. CDR3 protein: CSARPLTGRLEKLFF. CDR3 DNA sequence: TGCAGTGCTAGACCCCTGACAGGGAGGTTGGAAAAACTGTTTTTT.

A few counts support this clonotype. J is TRBJ2-2 and V is TRBV20-1; 14 bases fit TRBD2. The germline V gene has CDR1 DFQATT and CDR2 SNEGSKA (reference sequence). This CDR3 comprises 17 residues. Unmatched junction bases numbered 1, after V lost 1 base and J lost 0 bases. The CDR3 nucleotides are TGCAGTGCTAGAGGGACTAGCGGGAGGACGAACACCGGGGAGCTGTTTTTT. Amino acids: CSARGTSGRTNTGELFF.

This clonotype was seen more than once but under ten times. The chain is built from TRBV7-2 and TRBJ2-1; a possible D gene is TRBD1 (6 bases). Germline CDR1 and CDR2: SGHTA and FQGNSA. Between the trimmed V and J ends, which lost 3 bases and 1 base, there was a span of 10 bases. The CDR3 spans 15 residues. The CDR3 protein is CASSFIRGSYNEQFF. CDR3 nucleotides: TGTGCCAGCAGCTTTATCAGGGGATCCTACAATGAGCAGTTCTTC.

The rearrangement uses TRBV28 and TRBJ1-6; D is perhaps TRBD1 (6 bases). Germline CDR1 and CDR2: MDHEN and SYDVKM. Trimming shortened V by 3 bases and J by 10 bases, and 10 bases separated the two germline ends. This CDR3 spans 13 amino acids. CDR3 DNA: TGTGCCAGCAGTTTGTTTAGGGGGTCACCCCTCCACTTT. Translating gives CASSLFRGSPLHF.

Turning to this clonotype: The junction does not match germline at one end; this may be a read error. This chain connects TRBV7-9 to TRBJ2-7; either TRBD1 or TRBD2 may supply D (5 bases each). CDR3 length: 15 amino acids. Germline V lookup: CDR1 SEHNR, CDR2 FQNEAQ (reference sequence). The CDR3 loop reads CASSLVYGGPYEQYF. DNA for the CDR3: TGCGCCAGCAGCCTGGTCTATGGGGGTCCCTACGAGCAGTACTTC.

J is TRBJ1-2 and V is TRBV6-2 or TRBV6-3; D is ambiguous. Deletions cut 0 bases from V and 8 bases from J, with 22 bases between. Germline assignment: CDR1 MNHEY and CDR2 SVGEGT. This CDR3 has 17 residues. Here the CDR3 DNA reads TGTGCCAGCAGTTACTCGTTATTGAGGGCCTCTCTCGGAGGCTACACCTTC. This sequence encodes CASSYSLLRASLGGYTF.

There are a few counts of this clonotype. The rearrangement joins TRBV27 to TRBJ1-2; possibly TRBD1 for D (6 bases). V was shortened by 6 bases and J by 6 bases, with 14 bases between the two germline ends. Germline loops: CDR1 MNHEY, CDR2 SMNVEV (reference sequence). The CDR3 totals 13 residues. The CDR3 sequence is CASRQQGRDGYTF. The CDR3 nucleotides read TGTGCCAGCAGGCAACAGGGTAGGGATGGCTACACCTTC.

This chain links TRBV18 with TRBJ1-3, with unresolved D. The CDR3 covers 14 residues. Germline V gene data show CDR1 as KGHSH and CDR2 as LQKENI. V lost 7 bases to trimming and J lost 0 bases, with 10 bases between them. The CDR3 coding sequence is TGTGCCAGCTTTCAGCCGAGCTCTGGAAACACCATATATTTT. This sequence encodes CASFQPSSGNTIYF. The whole variable domain, filled in from reference TRBV18 and TRBJ1-3, reads NAGVMQNPRHLVRRRGQEARLRCSPMKGHSHVYWYRQLPEEGLKFMVYLQKENIIDESGMPKERFSAEFPKEGPSILRIQQVVRGDSAAYFCASFQPSSGNTIYFGEGSWLTVV.

The genes are TRBV12-3 or TRBV12-4 and TRBJ2-7, with 9 bases fitting TRBD2. V lost 2 bases and J lost 2; bases outside the gene matches: 10. CDR3 size: 17 residues. CDR3 bases: TGTGCCAGCAGTTTACCAGCCTCTAGCGGGGTAACCTACGAGCAGTACTTC. Amino acid sequence: CASSLPASSGVTYEQYF.